There are a few counts of the clone carrying this T cell receptor (beta chain). Its target is not known. All of the isolated RNA was reverse transcribed, so expressed TCRB transcripts were sequenced. Using immunoSEQ multiplex PCR, the repertoire was profiled, and TCRdb retains in-frame clones only, with some absent. The data contain hundreds of thousands of clones, around an eighth of them seen just once; the ten biggest clones take up around 0.04%. This sample is part of a study of beta chain features in type 1 diabetes. Study conclusions and caveats: For Type 1 diabetes patients, all four CD4+ subsets carried TCRB CDR3s that were moderately but significantly shorter. Naive, central memory and Treg TCRB repertoires seemed to resemble each other more closely in patients than they did in healthy donors. Short templates might get an advantage during PCR, and this would be equal in patients and controls.

This CDR3 is 13 amino acids long. This receptor was identified in a man between 18 and 29 years old with type 1 diabetes. The chain has TRBV21-1 and TRBJ1-1; the table's TRBD1 call for D was not verified on the DNA. TRBV21-1 corresponds to a pseudogene. The sample comprised naive CD4+ T cells from blood. The CDR3 spells CASSKWANTEAFF. The CDR3, as DNA: TGTGCCAGCAGCAAATGGGCGAACACTGAAGCTTTCTTT.